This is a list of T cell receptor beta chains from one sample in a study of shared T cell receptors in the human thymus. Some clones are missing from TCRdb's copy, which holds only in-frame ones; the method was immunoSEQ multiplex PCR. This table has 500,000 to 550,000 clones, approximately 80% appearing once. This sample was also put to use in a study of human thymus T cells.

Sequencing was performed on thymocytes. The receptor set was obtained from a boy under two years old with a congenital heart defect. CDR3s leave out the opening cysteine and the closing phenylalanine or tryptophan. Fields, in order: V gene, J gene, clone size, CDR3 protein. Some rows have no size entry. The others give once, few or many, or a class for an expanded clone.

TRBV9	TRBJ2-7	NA	ASSPRLATYEQY
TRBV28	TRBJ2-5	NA	ASSPTSGLAGGPRETQY
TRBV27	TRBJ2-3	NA	ASSLVGQGSGTSTDTQY
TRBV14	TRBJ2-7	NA	ASSQALAGKSYEQY
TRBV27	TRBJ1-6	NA	ASSPFSGADSPLH
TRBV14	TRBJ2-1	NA	ASSHKPGLAEGYNEQF
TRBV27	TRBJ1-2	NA	ASSLFRDRGPNGYT
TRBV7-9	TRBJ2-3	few	ASSLTADPTDTQY
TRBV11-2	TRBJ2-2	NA	LTGGTSGSDGELF
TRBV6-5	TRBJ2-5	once	ASSYGREETQY
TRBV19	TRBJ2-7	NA	ASSIEGVPYEQY
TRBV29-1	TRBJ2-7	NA	SVEVLAGGSYEQY
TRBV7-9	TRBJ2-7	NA	ASSPRGPRSYEQY
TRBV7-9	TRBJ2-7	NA	ASSPGGQGTSYEQY
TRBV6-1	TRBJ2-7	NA	ASSEQGGSGTGMTNLSYEQY
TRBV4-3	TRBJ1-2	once	ASSQERFRWGQGISYGYT
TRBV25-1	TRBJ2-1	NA	ASSGPSGGEQF
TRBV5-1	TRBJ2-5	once	ASSLAQVGETQY
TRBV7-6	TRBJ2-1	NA	ASSSKGQGVYNEQF
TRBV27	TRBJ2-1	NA	ASRGGIKNEQF
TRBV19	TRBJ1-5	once	ASSIGQGSSNQPQH
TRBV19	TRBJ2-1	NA	ASSSSPRPPREDEQF
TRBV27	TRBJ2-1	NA	ASSDPPRGRSYNEQF
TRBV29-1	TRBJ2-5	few	SVAVDNRGQGAKETQY
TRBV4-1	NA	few	ASSQGHGQGEHEQY
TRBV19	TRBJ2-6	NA	ASSPWTGNHSGANVLT
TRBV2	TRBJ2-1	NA	ASSEWADPHNEQF
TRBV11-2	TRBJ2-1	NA	ASSKTRGVDEQF
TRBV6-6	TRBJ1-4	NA	ASSPGTACEKLF
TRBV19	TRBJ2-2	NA	ASSLSGKDGELF
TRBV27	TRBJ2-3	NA	ASRLGPSTDTQY
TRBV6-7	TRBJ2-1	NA	ASSYSGASAWNEQF
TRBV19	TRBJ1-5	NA	ASGMRGGDYSNQPQH
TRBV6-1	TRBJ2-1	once	ASITARDNEQF
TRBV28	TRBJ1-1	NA	ASSGPTRTGLGTEAF
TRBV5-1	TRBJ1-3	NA	ASSYDRGNTIY
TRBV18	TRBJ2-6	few	ASSQSGGGSGANVLT
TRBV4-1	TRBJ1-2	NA	ASSQDDKRGRYGYT
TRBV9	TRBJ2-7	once	ASGSSGTLRLWEQY
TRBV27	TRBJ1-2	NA	ATCSTKRTGKRGYT
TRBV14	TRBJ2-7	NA	ASSRGLAGDYYEQY
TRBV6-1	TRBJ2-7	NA	ASSEEGQGVYEQY
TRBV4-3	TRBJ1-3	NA	ASSQDYGRSSGNTIY
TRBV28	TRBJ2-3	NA	ASSASSGPGGTQY
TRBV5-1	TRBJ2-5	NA	ASSPLSKEETQY
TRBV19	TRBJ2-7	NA	ASSLRGAGDREQY
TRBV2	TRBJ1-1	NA	ASSGESRDREWNTEAF
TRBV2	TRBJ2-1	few	ASSPSGRPPFVYNEQF
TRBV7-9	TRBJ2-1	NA	ASSFWSRNEQF
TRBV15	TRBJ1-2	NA	ATSRGPTGAYGYT
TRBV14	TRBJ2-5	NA	ASSQDAGETQY
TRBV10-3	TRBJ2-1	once	AISERASGLNEQF
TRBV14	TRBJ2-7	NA	ASSQRQGGEQY
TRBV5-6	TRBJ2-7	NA	ASSLVGEERSYEQY
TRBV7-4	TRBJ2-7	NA	ASSKIDSRDKDWDEQY
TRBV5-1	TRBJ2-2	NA	ASSLEGSGRSGELF
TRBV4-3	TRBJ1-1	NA	ASSPLGGNTEAF
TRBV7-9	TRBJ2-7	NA	ASSFGTSGSYEQY
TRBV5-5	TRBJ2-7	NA	ASSYQTGLGENYEQY
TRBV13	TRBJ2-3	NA	ASSLGLTSGSTDTQY